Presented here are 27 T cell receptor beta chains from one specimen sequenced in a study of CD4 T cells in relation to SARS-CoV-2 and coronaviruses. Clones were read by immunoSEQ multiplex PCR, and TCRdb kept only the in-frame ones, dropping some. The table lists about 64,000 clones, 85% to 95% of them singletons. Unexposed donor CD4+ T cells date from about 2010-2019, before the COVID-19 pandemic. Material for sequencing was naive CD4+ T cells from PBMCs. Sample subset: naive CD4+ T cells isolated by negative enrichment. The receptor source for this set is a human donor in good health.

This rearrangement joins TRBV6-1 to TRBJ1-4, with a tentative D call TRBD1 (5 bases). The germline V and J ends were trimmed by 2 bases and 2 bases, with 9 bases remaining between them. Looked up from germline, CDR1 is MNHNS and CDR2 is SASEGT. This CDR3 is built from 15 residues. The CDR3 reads CASSEPGFTNEKLFF. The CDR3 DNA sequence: TGTGCCAGCAGTGAACCAGGGTTCACTAATGAAAAACTGTTTTTT.

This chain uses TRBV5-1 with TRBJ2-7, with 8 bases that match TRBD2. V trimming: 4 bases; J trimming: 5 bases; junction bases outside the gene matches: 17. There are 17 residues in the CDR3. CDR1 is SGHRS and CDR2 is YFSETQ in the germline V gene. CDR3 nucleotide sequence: TGCGCCAGCAGCAAACAATCCCTAGCGGGCGCCACGGACGAGCAGTACTTC. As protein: CASSKQSLAGATDEQYF.

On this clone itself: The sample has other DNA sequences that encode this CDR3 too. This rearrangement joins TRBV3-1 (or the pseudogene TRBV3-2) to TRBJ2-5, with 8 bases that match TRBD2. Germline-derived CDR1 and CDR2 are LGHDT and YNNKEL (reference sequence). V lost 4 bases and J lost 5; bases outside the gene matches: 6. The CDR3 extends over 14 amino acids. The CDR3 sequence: CASSRTSGRETQYF. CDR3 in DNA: TGTGCCAGCAGCCGAACTAGCGGTAGGGAGACCCAGTACTTC.

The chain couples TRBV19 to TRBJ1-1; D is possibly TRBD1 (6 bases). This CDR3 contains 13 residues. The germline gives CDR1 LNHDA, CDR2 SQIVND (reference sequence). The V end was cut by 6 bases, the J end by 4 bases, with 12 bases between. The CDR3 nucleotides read TGTGCCAGTAGGGTACAGGGTAGCACTGAAGCTTTCTTT. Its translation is CASRVQGSTEAFF.

DNA of the CDR3: TGTGCCAGCAGCCTGGACAGGGGGCTCTACGAGCAGTACTTC. Its translation is CASSLDRGLYEQYF. This chain connects TRBV28 to TRBJ2-7; 11 nucleotides match TRBD1. Germline CDR1 and CDR2: MDHEN and SYDVKM. Germline trimming cut 6 bases from V and 3 bases from J; bases unmatched to any gene: 4. The CDR3 runs to 14 residues.

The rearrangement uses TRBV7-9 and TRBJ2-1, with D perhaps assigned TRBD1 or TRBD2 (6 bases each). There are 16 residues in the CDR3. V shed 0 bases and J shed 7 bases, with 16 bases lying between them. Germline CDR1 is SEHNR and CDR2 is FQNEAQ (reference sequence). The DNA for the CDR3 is TGTGCCAGCAGCTTAGCACATGTAGAAGGGGGGAATGAGCAGTTCTTC. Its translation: CASSLAHVEGGNEQFF.

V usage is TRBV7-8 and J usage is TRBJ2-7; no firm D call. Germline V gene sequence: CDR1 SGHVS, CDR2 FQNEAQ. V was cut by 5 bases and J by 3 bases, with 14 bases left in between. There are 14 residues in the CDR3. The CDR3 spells CASSPPAHLYEQYF. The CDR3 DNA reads TGTGCCAGCAGCCCACCAGCACATCTCTACGAGCAGTACTTC.

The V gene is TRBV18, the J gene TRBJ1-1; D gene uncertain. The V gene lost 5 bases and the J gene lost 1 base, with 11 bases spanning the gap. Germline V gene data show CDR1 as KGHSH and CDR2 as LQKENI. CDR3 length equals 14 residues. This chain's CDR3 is CASSGKRENTEAFF. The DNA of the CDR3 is TGTGCCAGCTCAGGGAAGCGCGAGAACACTGAAGCTTTCTTT.

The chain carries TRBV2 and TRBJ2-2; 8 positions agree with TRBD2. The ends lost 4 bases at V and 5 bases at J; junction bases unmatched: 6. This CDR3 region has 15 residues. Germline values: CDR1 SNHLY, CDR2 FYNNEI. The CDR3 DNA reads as TGTGCCAGCAGTGGACTAGCGCGACCGACCGGGGAGCTGTTTTTT. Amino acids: CASSGLARPTGELFF.

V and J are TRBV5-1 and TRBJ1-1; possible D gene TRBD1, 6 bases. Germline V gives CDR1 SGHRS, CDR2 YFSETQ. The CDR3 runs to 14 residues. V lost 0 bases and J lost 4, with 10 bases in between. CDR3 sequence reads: CASSLAQGATEAFF. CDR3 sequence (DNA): TGCGCCAGCAGCTTGGCACAGGGTGCCACTGAAGCTTTCTTT.

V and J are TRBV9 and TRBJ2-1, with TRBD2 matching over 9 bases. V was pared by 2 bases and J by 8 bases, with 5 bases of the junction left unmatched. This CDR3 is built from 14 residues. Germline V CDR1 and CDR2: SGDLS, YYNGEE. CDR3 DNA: TGTGCCAGCAGCGTCGGTAGCGGGAGCTATGAGCAGTTCTTC. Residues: CASSVGSGSYEQFF. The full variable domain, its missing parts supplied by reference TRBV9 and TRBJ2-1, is DSGVTQTPKHLITATGQRVTLRCSPRSGDLSVYWYQQSLDQGLQFLIQYYNGEERAKGNILERFSAQQFPDLHSELNLSSLELGDSALYFCASSVGSGSYEQFFGPGTRLTVL.

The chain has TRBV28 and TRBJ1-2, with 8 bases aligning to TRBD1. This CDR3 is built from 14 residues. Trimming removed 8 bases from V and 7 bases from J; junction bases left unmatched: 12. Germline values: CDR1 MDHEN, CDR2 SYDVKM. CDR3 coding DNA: TGTGCCAGCTATGGACAGGGTCAAGGGGCTGGCTACACCTTC. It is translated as CASYGQGQGAGYTF.

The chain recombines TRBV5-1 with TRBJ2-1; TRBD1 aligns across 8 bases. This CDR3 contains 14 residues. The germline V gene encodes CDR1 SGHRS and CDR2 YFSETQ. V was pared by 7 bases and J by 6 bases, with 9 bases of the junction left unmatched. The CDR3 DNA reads TGCGCCAGCGGGCGAGACAGGGGTTCCAATGAGCAGTTCTTC. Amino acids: CASGRDRGSNEQFF.

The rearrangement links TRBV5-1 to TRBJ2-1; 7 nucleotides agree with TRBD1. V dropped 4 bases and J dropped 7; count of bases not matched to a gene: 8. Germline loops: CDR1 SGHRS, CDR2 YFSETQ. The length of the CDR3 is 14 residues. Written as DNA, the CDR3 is TGCGCCAGCAGCAGAACAGGGGTGAGGAATGAGCAGTTCTTC. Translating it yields CASSRTGVRNEQFF.

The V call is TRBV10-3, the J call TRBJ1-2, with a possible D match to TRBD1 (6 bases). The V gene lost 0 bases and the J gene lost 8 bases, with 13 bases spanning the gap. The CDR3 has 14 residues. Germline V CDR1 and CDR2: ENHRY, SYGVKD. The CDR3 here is CAISESTGMGGYTF. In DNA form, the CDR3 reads TGTGCCATCAGTGAGTCCACAGGGATGGGGGGCTACACCTTC.

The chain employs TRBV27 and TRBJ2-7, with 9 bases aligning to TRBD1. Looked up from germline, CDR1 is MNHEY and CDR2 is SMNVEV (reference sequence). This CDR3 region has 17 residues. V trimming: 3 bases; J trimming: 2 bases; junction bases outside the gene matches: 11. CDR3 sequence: CASSLTGGLAGAYEQYF. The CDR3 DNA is TGTGCCAGCAGTTTGACAGGGGGGCTAGCCGGAGCCTACGAGCAGTACTTC.

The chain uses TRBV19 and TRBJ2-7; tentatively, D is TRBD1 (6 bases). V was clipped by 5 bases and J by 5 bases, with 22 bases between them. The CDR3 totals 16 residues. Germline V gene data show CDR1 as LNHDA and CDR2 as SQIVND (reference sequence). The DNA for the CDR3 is TGTGCCAGTAGTTCAATCGGGACACCAGTCGGCCACGAGCAGTACTTC. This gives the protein CASSSIGTPVGHEQYF.

CDR3 residues: CASNRIYTGELFF. As DNA, the CDR3 is TGTGCCAGCAACAGGATCTACACCGGGGAGCTGTTTTTT. The genes are TRBV12-3 or TRBV12-4 and TRBJ2-2; D perhaps matches TRBD1 (5 bases). The CDR3 is 13 residues long. V was clipped by 7 bases and J by 3 bases, with 9 bases between them.

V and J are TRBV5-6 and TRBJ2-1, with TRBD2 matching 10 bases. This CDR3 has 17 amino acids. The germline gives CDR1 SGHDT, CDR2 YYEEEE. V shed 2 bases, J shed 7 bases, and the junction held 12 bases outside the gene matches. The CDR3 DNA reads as TGTGCCAGCAGCTTCCTGGCTAGCGGGAGTCGCCTAAATGAGCAGTTCTTC. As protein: CASSFLASGSRLNEQFF.

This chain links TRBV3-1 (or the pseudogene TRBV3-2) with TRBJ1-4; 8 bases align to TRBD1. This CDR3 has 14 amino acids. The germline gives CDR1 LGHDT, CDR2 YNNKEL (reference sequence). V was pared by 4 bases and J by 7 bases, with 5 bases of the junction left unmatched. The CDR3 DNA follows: TGTGCCAGCAGCCCGTGGACAGGGCGTGAAAAACTGTTTTTT. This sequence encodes CASSPWTGREKLFF.

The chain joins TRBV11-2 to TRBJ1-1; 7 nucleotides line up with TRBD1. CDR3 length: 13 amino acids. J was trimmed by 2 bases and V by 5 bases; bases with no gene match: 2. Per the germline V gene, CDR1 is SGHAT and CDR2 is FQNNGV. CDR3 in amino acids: CASSGDRNTEAFF. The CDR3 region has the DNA TGTGCCAGCAGCGGGGACAGAAACACTGAAGCTTTCTTT.

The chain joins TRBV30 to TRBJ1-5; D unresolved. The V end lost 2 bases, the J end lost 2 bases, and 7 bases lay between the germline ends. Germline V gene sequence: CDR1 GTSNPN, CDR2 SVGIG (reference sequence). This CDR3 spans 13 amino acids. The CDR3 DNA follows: TGTGCCTGGAGTATGACGGGCAATCAGCCCCAGCATTTT. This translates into CAWSMTGNQPQHF.

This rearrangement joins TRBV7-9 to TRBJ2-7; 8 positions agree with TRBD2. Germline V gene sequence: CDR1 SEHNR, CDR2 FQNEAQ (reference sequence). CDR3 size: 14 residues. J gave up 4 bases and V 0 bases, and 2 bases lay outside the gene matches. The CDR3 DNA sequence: TGTGCCAGCAGCTTAGCTAGCGGGGCTTACGAGCAGTACTTC. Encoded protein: CASSLASGAYEQYF.

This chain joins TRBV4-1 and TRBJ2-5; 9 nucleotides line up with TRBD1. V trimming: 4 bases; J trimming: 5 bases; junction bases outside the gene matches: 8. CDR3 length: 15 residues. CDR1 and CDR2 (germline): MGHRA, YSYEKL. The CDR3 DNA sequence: TGCGCCAGCAGCCCTGGGACAGGGAGGGTGGAGACCCAGTACTTC. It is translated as CASSPGTGRVETQYF.

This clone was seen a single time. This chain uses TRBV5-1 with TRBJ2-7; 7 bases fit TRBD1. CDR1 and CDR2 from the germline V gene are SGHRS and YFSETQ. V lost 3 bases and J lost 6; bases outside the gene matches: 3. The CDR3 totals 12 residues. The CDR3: CASSSQGREQYF. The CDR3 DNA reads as TGCGCCAGCAGCTCACAGGGGCGCGAGCAGTACTTC.

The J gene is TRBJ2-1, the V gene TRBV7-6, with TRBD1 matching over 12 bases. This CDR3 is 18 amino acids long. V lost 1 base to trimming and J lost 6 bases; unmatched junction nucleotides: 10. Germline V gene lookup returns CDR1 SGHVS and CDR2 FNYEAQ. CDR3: CASSLVGTGGRLSNEQFF. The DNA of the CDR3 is TGTGCCAGCAGCTTAGTGGGGACAGGGGGCCGTTTGAGCAATGAGCAGTTCTTC.

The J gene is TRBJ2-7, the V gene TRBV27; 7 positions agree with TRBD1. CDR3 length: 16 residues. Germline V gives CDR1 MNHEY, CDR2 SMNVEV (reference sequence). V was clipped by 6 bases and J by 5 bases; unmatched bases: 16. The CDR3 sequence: CASSHLGPGTAHEQYF. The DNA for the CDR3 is TGTGCCAGCAGCCACCTAGGCCCCGGGACAGCCCACGAGCAGTACTTC.